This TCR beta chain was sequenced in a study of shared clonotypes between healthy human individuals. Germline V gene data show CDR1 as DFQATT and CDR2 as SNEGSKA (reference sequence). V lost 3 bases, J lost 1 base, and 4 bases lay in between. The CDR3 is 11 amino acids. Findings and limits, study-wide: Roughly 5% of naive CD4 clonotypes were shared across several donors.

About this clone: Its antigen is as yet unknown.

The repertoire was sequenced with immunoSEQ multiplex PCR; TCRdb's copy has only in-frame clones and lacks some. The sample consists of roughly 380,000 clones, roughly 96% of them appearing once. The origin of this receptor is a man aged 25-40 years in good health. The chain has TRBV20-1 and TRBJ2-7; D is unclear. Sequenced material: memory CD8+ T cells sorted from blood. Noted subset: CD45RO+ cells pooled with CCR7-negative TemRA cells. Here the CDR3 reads CSASFSYEQYF. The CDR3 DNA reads TGCAGTGCTAGTTTTTCCTACGAGCAGTACTTC.